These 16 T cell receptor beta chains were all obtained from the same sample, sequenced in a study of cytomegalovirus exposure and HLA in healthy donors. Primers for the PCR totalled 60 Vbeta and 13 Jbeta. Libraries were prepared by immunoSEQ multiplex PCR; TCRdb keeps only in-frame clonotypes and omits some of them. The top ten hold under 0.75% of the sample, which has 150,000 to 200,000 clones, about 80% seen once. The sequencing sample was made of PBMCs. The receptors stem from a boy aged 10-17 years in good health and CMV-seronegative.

CDR3 protein: CAWSVRTGKGHQPQHF. The CDR3 DNA is TGTGCCTGGAGTGTAAGGACAGGGAAGGGTCATCAGCCCCAGCATTTT. The chain couples TRBV30 to TRBJ1-5; 8 positions match TRBD1. V lost 0 bases and J lost 5; bases outside the gene matches: 9. Per germline, CDR1 GTSNPN and CDR2 SVGIG (reference sequence). CDR3 length: 16 residues.

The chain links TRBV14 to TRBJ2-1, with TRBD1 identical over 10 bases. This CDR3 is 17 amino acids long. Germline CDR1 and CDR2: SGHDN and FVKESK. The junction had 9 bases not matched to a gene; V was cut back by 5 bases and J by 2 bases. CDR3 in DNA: TGTGCCAGCAGCTCGTTCGGTGACAGGGGGCCCTACAATGAGCAGTTCTTC. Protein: CASSSFGDRGPYNEQFF.

The CDR3 DNA is TGCGCCAGCAGCCGTAGCGGGAGCGAAGAGACCCAGTACTTC. Translated: CASSRSGSEETQYF. This chain joins TRBV5-1 and TRBJ2-5, with 9 nucleotides matching TRBD2. Per germline, CDR1 SGHRS and CDR2 YFSETQ. V shed 4 bases, J shed 3 bases, and the junction held 4 bases outside the gene matches. The CDR3 runs to 14 residues.

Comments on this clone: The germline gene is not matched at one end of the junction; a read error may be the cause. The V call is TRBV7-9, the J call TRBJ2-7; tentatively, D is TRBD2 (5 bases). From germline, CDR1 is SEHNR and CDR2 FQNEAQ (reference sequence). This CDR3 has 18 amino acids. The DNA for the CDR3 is TGTTCCAGCAGCTTAGGCGGGCGAGACTTTTTCAGCTCCTACGAGCAGTACTTC. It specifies CSSSLGGRDFFSSYEQYF.

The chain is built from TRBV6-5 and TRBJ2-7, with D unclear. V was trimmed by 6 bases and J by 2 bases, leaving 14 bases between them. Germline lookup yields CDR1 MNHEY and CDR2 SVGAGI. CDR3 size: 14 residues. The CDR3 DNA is TGTGCCAGCAGCCCCCCATCTACCCCCTACGAGCAGTACTTC. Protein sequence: CASSPPSTPYEQYF.

This chain's CDR3 is CASSLRGTGGGYTF. Written as DNA, the CDR3 is TGTGCCAGCAGCTTGCGGGGGACGGGCGGTGGCTACACCTTC. This rearrangement joins TRBV7-3 to TRBJ1-2, with D tentatively TRBD1 (5 bases). The germline gives CDR1 SGHTA, CDR2 FQGTGA. This CDR3 is built from 14 residues. V was trimmed by 3 bases and J by 7 bases, leaving 15 bases between them.

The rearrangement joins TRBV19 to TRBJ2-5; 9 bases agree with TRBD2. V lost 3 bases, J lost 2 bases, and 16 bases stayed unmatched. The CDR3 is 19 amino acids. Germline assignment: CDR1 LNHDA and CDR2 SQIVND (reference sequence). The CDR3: CASSMTIVALAGLQETQYF. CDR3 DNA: TGTGCCAGTAGTATGACAATCGTTGCTCTAGCGGGGTTGCAAGAGACCCAGTACTTC.

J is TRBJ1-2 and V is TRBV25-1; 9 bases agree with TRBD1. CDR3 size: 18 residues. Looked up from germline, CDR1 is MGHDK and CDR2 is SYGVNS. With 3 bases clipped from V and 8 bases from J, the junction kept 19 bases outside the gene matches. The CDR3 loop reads CASSDTSRSGTGSSGYTF. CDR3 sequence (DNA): TGTGCCAGCAGTGACACATCCCGGTCCGGGACAGGGAGTAGCGGCTACACCTTC.

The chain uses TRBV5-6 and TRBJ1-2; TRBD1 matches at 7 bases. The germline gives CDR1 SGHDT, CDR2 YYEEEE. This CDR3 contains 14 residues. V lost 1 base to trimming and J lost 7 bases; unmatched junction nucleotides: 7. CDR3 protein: CASSLSPGGIGYTF. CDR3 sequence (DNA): TGTGCCAGCAGCTTGTCCCCAGGGGGGATTGGCTACACCTTC.

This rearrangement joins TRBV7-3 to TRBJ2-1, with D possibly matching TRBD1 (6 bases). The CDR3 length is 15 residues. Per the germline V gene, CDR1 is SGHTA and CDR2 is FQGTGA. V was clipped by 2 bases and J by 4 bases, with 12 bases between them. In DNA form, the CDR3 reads TGTGCCAGCAGCTTATTTGGACAGTCTTACAATGAGCAGTTCTTC. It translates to CASSLFGQSYNEQFF.

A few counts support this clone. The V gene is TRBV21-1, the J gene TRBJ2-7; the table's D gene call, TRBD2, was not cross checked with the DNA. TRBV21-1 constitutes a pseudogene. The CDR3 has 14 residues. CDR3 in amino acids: CASSKLVSSYEQYF. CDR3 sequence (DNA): TGTGCCAGCAGCAAACTAGTTAGCTCCTACGAGCAGTACTTC.

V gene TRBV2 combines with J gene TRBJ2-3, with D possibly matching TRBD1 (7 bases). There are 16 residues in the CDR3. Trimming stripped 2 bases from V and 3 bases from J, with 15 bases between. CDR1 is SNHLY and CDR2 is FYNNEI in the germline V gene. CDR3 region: CASSENIQGRTDTQYF. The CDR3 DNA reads TGTGCCAGCAGTGAAAATATACAGGGGAGGACAGATACGCAGTATTTT.

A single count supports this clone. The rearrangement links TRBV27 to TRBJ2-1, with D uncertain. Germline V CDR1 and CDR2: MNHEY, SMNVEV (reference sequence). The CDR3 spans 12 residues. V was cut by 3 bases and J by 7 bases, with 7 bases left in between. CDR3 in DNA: TGTGCCAGCAGTTTGGGCTCGAATGAGCAGTTCTTC. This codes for CASSLGSNEQFF.

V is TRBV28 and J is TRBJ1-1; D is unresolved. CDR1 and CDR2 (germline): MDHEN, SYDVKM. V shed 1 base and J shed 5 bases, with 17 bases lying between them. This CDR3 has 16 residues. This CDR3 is CASSLLGQPGGTEAFF. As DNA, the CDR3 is TGTGCCAGCAGTTTATTGGGTCAGCCCGGAGGGACTGAAGCTTTCTTT.

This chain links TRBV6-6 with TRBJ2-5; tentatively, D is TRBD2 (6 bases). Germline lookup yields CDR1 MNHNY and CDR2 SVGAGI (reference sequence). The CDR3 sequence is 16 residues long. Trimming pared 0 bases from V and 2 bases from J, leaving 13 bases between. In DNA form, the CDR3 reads TGTGCCAGCAGTTACTCCCGAGGGACTGATCAAGAGACCCAGTACTTC. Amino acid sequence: CASSYSRGTDQETQYF.

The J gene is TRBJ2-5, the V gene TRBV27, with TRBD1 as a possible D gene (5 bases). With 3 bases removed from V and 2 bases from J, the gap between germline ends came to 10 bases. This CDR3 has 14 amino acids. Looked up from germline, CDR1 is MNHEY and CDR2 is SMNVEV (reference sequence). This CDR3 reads CASSLWPGQETQYF. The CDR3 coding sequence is TGTGCCAGCAGTTTGTGGCCAGGGCAAGAGACCCAGTACTTC.